This TCR beta chain stems from a study of blood T cell repertoires in COVID-19 (dated by TCRdb to the early 2020s). With regard to the full study: Collaborator samples came from the United States, Italy and Spain and covered acute and convalescent phases of COVID-19. The prospective study material was composed of cDNA or gDNA derived from T cells, B-cell-depleted T cells, or PBMCs. The dataset comprised deeply sampled blood TCRbeta repertoires from subjects exposed to, actively infected with, or recovered from COVID-19. The repertoires were made available in a free public database intended to serve as a resource for research on the immune response to SARS-CoV-2. The samples were drawn from the first 160 participants of the ongoing ImmuneRACE study and from 950 to 1,500 subjects provided by 6 global collaborators. A de-identified subject ID, COVID-19 status, age in years and sex were almost always included in the sample metadata. Where HLA class I and class II types were available, the types were taken from metadata supplied by the sample provider, not from assay-based typing.

Collaborating institutions collected whole blood in K2EDTA tubes following their own protocols. For TCRbeta analysis, collaborator samples were shipped as frozen whole blood, as isolated PBMCs, or as DNA extracted from either sample type. The cysteine opens and the phenylalanine closes a CDR3 of 13 amino acids. Only the CDR3 DNA is retained, 39 bases long and in frame from the first base. The germline V gene gives CDR1 as ENHRY and CDR2 as SYGVKD. The germline V end is reduced by 3 bases and the J end by 5 bases; junction bases left unmatched: 2. Study-wide conclusions, independent of this receptor: Clinical and demographic metadata were provided uncurated, with the amount varying by source and participant.

TCRbeta CDR3 regions were amplified from genomic DNA by means of the immunoSEQ Assay, a bias-controlled multiplex PCR. The study's processing was this. The number of nucleated cells in each sample was estimated by amplification of reference gene primers within the assay. To quantify the absolute abundance of each unique TCRbeta CDR3 rearrangement, sequence reads were collapsed and filtered. Productive Simpson clonality was computed per sample as the square root of Simpson's diversity index over productive rearrangements. TCRdb provides this immuneACCESS table in a form limited to in-frame rearrangements. Some clones are lacking; in checked studies, under half of them reflect an unresolved V gene, and why the rest are absent is not known. For V, J and clone size, that table is used; D and trimming come from the DNA. For this sample there are about 200,000 clones; 80% to 90% appear just once. The ten largest clones represent more than 5.5% of the sample.

This clone has more than one count but fewer than ten. Its specific antigen is unknown. No base-level quality is on record; no much larger clone is a single base apart. The sequence came from a man older than 75 with acute or convalescent COVID-19. Sequencing was performed on peripheral blood. The rearrangement joined TRBV10-3 to TRBJ1-2; 8 nucleotides in the junction match TRBD1. The CDR3 region: CAISDRGLYGYTF. The sequenced DNA is TGTGCCATCAGTGACAGGGGGCTTTATGGCTACACCTTC.